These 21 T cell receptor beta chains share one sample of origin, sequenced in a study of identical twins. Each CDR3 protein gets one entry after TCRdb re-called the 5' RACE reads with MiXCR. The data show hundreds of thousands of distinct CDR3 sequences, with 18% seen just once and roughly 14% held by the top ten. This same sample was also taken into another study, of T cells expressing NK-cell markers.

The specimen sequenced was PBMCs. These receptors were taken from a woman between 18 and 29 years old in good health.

The CDR3 sequence: CASSLSYSSYNEQFF. The DNA for the CDR3 is TGTGCCAGCAGCTTGTCCTATTCCTCCTACAATGAGCAGTTCTTC. This chain joins TRBV7-2 and TRBJ2-1; D unclear. The V gene lost 3 bases and the J gene lost 0 bases, with 9 bases spanning the gap. Germline V lookup: CDR1 SGHTA, CDR2 FQGNSA. CDR3 length: 15 residues.

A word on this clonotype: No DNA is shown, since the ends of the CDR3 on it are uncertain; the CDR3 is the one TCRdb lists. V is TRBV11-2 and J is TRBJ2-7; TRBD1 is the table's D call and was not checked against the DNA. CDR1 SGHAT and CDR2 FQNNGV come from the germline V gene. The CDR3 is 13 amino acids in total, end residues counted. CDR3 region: CASSLVGQGAKYF.

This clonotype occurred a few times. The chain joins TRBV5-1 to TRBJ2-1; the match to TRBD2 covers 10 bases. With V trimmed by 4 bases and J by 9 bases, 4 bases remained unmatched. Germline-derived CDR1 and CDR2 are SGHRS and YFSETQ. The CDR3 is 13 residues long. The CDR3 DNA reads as TGCGCCAGCAGCCCCGGGACTAGCGTTGAGCAGTTCTTC. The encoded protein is CASSPGTSVEQFF.

This chain's CDR3 is CATSRGGAVAEAFF. CDR3 coding DNA: TGTGCCACCAGCAGAGGGGGGGCTGTAGCTGAAGCTTTCTTT. The rearrangement joins TRBV15 to TRBJ1-1; D is possibly TRBD1 (6 bases). Deletions cut 1 base from V and 6 bases from J, with 12 bases between. CDR1 and CDR2 (germline): LNHNV, YYDKDF (reference sequence). The CDR3 totals 14 residues.

This CDR3 reads CSGLAQGARGYTF. In DNA form, the CDR3 reads TGCAGTGGGCTCGCGCAGGGGGCGCGTGGCTACACCTTC. The rearrangement links TRBV20-1 to TRBJ1-2, with 8 bases matching TRBD1. Trimming at V came to 7 bases and at J to 7 bases, leaving 11 bases not matched to a gene. CDR1 is DFQATT and CDR2 is SNEGSKA in the germline V gene (reference sequence). The CDR3 is 13 amino acids.

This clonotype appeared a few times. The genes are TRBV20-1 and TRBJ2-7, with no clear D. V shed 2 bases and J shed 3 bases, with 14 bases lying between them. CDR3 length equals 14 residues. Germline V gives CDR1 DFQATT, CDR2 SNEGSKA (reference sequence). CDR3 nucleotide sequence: TGCAGTGCTAGACCGGCTGGCACCTACTACGAGCAGTACTTC. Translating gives CSARPAGTYYEQYF.

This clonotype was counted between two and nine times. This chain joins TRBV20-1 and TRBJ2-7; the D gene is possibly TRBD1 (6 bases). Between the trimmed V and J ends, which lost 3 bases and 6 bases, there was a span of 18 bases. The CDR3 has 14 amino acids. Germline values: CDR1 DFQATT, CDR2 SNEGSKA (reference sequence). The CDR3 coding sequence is TGCAGTGCTAGCCAAGGGCACAGGGTCTTCGAGCAGTACTTC. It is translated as CSASQGHRVFEQYF.

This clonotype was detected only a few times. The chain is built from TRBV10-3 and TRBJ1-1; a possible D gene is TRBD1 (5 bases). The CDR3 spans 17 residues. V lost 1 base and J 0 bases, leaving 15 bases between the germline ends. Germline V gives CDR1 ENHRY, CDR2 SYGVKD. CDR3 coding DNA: TGTGCCATCAGTGAGTTCGGGAAGGGGCATATGAACACTGAAGCTTTCTTT. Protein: CAISEFGKGHMNTEAFF.

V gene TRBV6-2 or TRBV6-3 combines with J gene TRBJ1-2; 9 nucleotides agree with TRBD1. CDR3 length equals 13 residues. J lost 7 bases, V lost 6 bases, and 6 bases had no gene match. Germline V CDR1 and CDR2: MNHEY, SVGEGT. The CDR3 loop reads CASRQQGARGYTF. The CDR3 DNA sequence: TGTGCCAGCAGACAACAGGGGGCGCGTGGCTACACCTTC.

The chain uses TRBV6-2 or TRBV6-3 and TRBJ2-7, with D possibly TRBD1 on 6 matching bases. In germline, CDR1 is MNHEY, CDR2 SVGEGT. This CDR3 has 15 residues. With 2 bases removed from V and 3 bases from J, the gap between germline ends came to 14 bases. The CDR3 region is CASSYTFLDSYEQYF. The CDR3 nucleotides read TGTGCCAGCAGTTACACCTTCTTGGACAGCTACGAGCAGTACTTC.

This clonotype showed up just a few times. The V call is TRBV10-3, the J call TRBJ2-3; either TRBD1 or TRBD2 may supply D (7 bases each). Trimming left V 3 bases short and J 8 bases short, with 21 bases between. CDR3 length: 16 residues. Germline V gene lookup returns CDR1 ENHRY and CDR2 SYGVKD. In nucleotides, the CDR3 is TGTGCCATCAGTGACCCCTTCGCTCAGGGGGGGTTTACGCAGTATTTT. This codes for CAISDPFAQGGFTQYF.

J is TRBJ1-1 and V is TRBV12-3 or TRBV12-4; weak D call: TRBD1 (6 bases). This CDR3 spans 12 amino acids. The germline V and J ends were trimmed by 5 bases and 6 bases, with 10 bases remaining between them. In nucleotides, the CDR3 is TGTGCCAGCAGTCAAGGGACATCTGAAGCTTTCTTT. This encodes CASSQGTSEAFF.

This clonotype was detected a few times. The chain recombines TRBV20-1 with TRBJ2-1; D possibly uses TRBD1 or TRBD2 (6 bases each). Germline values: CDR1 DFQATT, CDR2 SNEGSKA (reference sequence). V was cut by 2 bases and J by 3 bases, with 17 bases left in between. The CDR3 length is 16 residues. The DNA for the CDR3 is TGCAGTGCTAGACCACCACTAGGGGGGTACTACAATGAGCAGTTCTTC. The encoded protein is CSARPPLGGYYNEQFF.

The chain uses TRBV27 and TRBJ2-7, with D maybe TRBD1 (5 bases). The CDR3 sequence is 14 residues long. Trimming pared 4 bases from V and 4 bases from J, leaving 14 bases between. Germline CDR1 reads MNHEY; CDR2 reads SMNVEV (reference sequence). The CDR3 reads CASSSRRTGYEQYF. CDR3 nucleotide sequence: TGTGCCAGCAGTTCGCGACGAACAGGTTACGAGCAGTACTTC.

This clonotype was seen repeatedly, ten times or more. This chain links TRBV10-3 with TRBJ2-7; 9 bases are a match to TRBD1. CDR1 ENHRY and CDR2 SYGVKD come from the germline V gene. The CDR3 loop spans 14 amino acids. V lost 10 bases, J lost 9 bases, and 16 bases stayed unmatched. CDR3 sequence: CATLPGQGIFGQYF. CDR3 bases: TGTGCCACCCTTCCTGGACAGGGGATCTTTGGGCAGTACTTC.

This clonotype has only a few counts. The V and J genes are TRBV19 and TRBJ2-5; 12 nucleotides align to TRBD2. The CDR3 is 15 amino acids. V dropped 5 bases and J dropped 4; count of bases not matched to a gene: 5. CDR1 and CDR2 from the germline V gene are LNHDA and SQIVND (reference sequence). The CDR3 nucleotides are TGTGCCAGTAGTCCCAGGGGACTAGCGGGAGAGACCCAGTACTTC. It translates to CASSPRGLAGETQYF.

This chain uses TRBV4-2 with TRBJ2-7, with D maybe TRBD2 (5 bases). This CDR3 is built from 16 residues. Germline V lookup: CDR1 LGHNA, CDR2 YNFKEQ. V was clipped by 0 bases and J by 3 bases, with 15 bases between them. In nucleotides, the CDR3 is TGTGCCAGCAGCCAAGAGTCGGGGTTCAGCTTCTACGAGCAGTACTTC. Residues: CASSQESGFSFYEQYF.

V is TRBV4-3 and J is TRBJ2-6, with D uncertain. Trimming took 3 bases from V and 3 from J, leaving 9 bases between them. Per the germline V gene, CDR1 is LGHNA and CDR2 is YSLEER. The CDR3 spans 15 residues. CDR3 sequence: CASSHGFDGANVLTF. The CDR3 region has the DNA TGCGCCAGCAGCCACGGGTTTGATGGGGCCAACGTCCTGACTTTC.

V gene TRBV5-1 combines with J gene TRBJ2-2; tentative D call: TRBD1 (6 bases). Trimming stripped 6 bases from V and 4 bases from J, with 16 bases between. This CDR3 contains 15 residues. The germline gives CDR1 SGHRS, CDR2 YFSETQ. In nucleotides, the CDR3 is TGCGCCAGCAATAAGGGTACAGGGAGCACCGGGGAGCTGTTTTTT. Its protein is CASNKGTGSTGELFF.

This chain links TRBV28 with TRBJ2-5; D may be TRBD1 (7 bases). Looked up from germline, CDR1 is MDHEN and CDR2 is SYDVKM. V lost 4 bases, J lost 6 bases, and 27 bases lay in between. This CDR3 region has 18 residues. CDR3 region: CASSSKTGLPGRWKTQYF. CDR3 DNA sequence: TGTGCCAGCAGTTCCAAGACAGGGCTGCCCGGGAGATGGAAGACCCAGTACTTC.

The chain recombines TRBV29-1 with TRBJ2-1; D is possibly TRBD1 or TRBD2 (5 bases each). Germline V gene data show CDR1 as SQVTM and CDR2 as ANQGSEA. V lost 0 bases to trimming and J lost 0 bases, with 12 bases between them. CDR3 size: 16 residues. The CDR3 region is CSVEDGGGNSYNEQFF. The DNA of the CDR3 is TGCAGCGTTGAAGATGGTGGGGGAAACTCCTACAATGAGCAGTTCTTC.